This T cell receptor beta chain was recovered during a study of human versus mouse CDR3 diversity and MHC coevolution. In the study overall: Between roughly 0.6 x 10^7 and 1.7 x 10^7 valid reads came from each sample.

General study points: On average, humans showed more CDR3 deletions and insertions than mice. Clonal inequality was lowest in most of the three human donors.

This clone was recorded only once. Its matching antigen is unknown. The data were produced by immunoSEQ multiplex PCR, yet TCRdb's version contains in-frame clones alone and is incomplete. The table records about 73,000 clones, 80% to 95% of them present only once. Germline V gives CDR1 MNHNS, CDR2 SASEGT. Germline trimming cut 0 bases from V and 2 bases from J; bases unmatched to any gene: 4. The length of the CDR3 is 15 residues. Sequenced input: naive CD4+ T cells from blood. Subset: CD45RO-negative CD62L-positive naive CD4 T cells. V gene TRBV6-1 combines with J gene TRBJ2-7; 7 nucleotides match TRBD1. The TCR sequence derives from a person between 25 and 69 years old in good health. The DNA for the CDR3 is TGTGCCAGCAGTGAAGCGCACAGGGGCGCCTACGAGCAGTACTTC. Residues: CASSEAHRGAYEQYF.